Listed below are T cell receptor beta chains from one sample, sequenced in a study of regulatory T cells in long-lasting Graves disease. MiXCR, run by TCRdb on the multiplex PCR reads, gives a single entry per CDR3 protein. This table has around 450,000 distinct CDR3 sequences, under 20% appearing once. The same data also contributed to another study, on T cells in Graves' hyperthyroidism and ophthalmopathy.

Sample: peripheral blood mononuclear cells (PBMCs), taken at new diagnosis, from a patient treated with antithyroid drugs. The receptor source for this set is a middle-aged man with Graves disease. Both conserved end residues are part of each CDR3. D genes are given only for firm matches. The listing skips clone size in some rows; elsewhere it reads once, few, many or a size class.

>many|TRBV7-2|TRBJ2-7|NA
TGTGCCAGCAGCTTAAAGGGGACAACTTCCTACGAGCAGTACTTC
CASSLKGTTSYEQYF
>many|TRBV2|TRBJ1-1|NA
TGTGCCAGCAGCAATTCAGGGGCGCGAAACGCTTTCTTT
CASSNSGARNAFF
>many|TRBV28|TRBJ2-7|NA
TGTGCCAGCAGTTTGACGTACAGGGAGGGCTACGAGCAGTACTTC
CASSLTYREGYEQYF
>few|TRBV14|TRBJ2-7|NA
TGTGCCAGCAGCCAAGATCGGCGGCTTCGGCAGCAGTACTTC
CASSQDRRLRQQYF
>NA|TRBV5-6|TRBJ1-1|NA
TGTGCCAGCAGCTTGTTAAAACTGAACACTGAAGCTTTCTTT
CASSLLKLNTEAFF
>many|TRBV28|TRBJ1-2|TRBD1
TGTGCCAGCAGTCCGGGCGGGACAGCCTATGGCTACACCTTC
CASSPGGTAYGYTF
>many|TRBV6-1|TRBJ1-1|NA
TGTGCCAGCAGGACAGTTGAAGCTTTCTTT
CASRTVEAFF
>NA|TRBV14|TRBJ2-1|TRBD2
TGTGCCAGCAGCCCACTAGCGGGACAGAGTTCCTTC
CASSPLAGQSSF
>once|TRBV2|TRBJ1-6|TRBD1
TGTGCCAGCAGTGAAGACAGGGGTTCTGTTTCACCCCTCCACTTT
CASSEDRGSVSPLHF
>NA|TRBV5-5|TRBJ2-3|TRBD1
TGTGCCAGCGGGATACAGGGGTCAGATACGCAGTATTTT
CASGIQGSDTQYF
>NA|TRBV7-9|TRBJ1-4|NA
TGTGCCAGCAGCCCTAAGATAAACGGGTTCAGAACTAATGAAAAACTGTTTTTT
CASSPKINGFRTNEKLFF
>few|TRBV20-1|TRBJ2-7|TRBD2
TGCAGTGCTAGAGATACTCGGTCTAGCGGGGACTACGAGCAGTACTTC
CSARDTRSSGDYEQYF